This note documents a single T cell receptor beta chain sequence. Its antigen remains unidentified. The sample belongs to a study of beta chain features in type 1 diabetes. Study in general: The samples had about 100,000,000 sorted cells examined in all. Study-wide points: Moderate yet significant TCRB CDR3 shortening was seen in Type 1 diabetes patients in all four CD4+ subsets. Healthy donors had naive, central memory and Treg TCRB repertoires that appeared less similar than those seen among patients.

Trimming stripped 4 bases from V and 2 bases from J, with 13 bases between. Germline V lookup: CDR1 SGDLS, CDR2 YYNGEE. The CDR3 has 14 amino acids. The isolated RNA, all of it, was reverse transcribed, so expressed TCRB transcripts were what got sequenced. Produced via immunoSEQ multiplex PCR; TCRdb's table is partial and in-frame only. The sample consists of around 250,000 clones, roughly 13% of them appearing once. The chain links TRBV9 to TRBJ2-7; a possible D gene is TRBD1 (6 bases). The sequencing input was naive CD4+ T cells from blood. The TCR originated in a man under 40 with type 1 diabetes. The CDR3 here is CASSPRTETYEQYF. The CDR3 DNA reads TGTGCCAGCAGCCCACGGACAGAAACCTACGAGCAGTACTTC. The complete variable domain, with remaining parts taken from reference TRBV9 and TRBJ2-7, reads DSGVTQTPKHLITATGQRVTLRCSPRSGDLSVYWYQQSLDQGLQFLIQYYNGEERAKGNILERFSAQQFPDLHSELNLSSLELGDSALYFCASSPRTETYEQYFGPGTRLTVT.